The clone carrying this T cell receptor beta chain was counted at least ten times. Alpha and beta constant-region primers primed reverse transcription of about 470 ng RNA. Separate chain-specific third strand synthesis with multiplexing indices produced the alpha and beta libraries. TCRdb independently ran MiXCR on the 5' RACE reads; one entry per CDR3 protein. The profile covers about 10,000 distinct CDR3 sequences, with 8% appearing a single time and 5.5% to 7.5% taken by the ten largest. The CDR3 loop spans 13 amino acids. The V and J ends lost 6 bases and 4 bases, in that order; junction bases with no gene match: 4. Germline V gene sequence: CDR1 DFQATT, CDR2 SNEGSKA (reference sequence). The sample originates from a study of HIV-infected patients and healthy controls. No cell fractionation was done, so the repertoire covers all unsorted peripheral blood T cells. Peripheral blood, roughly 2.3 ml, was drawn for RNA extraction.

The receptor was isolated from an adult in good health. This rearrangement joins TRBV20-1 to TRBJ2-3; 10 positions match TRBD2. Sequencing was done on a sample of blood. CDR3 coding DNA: TGCAGTGCCCCAGCGGGAGGGGCAGATACGCAGTATTTT. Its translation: CSAPAGGADTQYF.